This T cell receptor (beta chain) was captured in a study of post-analysis software for immune sequencing data. The TCR beta cDNA libraries carried unique molecular identifiers. When roughly 0.9 to 10 million T cells were used, they gave hundreds of thousands of cDNA molecules. TCRdb redid the calling of the PCR reads with MiXCR, one entry per CDR3 protein. The data contain hundreds of thousands of distinct CDR3 sequences, about 27% of them singletons. Study outcomes and limitations: Controls significantly exceeded multiple sclerosis patients in normalized Chao1 diversity. In patients, about 5 TRBV segments were more frequent than in controls, with TRBV5-6, TRBV5-1 and TRBV20-1 among them. F-measure co-clustering was strong for batch-matched samples.

Worth noting for this clonotype: Its antigen is unknown.

This CDR3 comprises 18 residues. Unmatched junction bases numbered 12, after V lost 2 bases and J lost 3 bases. Germline V lookup: CDR1 MNHEY, CDR2 SVGAGI. The chain is built from TRBV6-5 and TRBJ2-1; 8 nucleotides align to TRBD2. Sequenced input: blood. The clonotype was recovered from a girl between 5 and 17 years old with multiple sclerosis. The CDR3: CASSYESREVPLYNEQFF. DNA for the CDR3: TGTGCCAGCAGTTACGAGTCGCGGGAGGTACCTCTCTACAATGAGCAGTTCTTC.